Following are 15 T cell receptor beta chains from one sample sequenced in a study of T cell changes during pregnancy in multiple sclerosis. Here immunoSEQ multiplex PCR was the method, and the copy in TCRdb shows in-frame clones only, minus some. This sample has about 53,000 clones, with about nine tenths found just once. The sequencing used CD8+ T cells from peripheral blood mononuclear cells, collected before pregnancy. The origin of the receptors is a female donor with multiple sclerosis, enrolled in a pregnancy study.

In the case of this clone: The sample carries other DNA sequences with the same CDR3. This chain links TRBV5-1 with TRBJ2-7, with D possibly TRBD2 on 6 matching bases. Trimming took 0 bases from V and 5 from J, leaving 9 bases between them. The CDR3 is made up of 13 amino acids. CDR1 is SGHRS and CDR2 is YFSETQ in the germline V gene. CDR3 sequence: CASSLVAGNEQYF. In nucleotides, the CDR3 is TGCGCCAGCAGCTTGGTTGCGGGGAACGAGCAGTACTTC.

The chain recombines TRBV9 with TRBJ2-5; TRBD1 matches at 8 bases. This CDR3 contains 14 residues. Germline-derived CDR1 and CDR2 are SGDLS and YYNGEE. Trimming took 0 bases from V and 5 from J; bases not matched to a gene: 3. The CDR3 reads CASSVGQGYETQYF. CDR3 DNA: TGTGCCAGCAGCGTAGGACAGGGGTACGAGACCCAGTACTTC. Filled out from reference TRBV9 and TRBJ2-5, the complete variable domain reads DSGVTQTPKHLITATGQRVTLRCSPRSGDLSVYWYQQSLDQGLQFLIQYYNGEERAKGNILERFSAQQFPDLHSELNLSSLELGDSALYFCASSVGQGYETQYFGPGTRLLVL.

This chain joins TRBV9 and TRBJ2-7; tentative D call: TRBD1 (5 bases). CDR3 length: 15 amino acids. Between the trimmed V and J ends, which lost 3 bases and 2 bases, there was a span of 15 bases. Per germline, CDR1 SGDLS and CDR2 YYNGEE. The CDR3 protein is CASSAASDSPYEQYF. For the CDR3, the DNA is TGTGCCAGCAGCGCCGCCAGTGACAGCCCCTACGAGCAGTACTTC.

This clone has a single count. The CDR3 spells CASSVDDRIQETQYF. CDR3 nucleotide sequence: TGTGCCAGCAGCGTAGATGACAGGATCCAAGAGACCCAGTACTTC. This chain uses TRBV9 with TRBJ2-5; perhaps TRBD1 as D (6 bases). The CDR3 covers 15 residues. Germline V gives CDR1 SGDLS, CDR2 YYNGEE. V lost 0 bases and J lost 1, with 10 bases in between. Together with reference TRBV9 and TRBJ2-5, the CDR3 gives the full variable domain: DSGVTQTPKHLITATGQRVTLRCSPRSGDLSVYWYQQSLDQGLQFLIQYYNGEERAKGNILERFSAQQFPDLHSELNLSSLELGDSALYFCASSVDDRIQETQYFGPGTRLLVL.

This chain connects TRBV9 to TRBJ1-1; the D gene is possibly TRBD1 (6 bases). Trimming removed 0 bases at V and 3 bases at J, with 12 bases between. CDR1 and CDR2 (germline): SGDLS, YYNGEE. The CDR3 sequence is 15 residues long. This CDR3 is CASSVVSGQHTEAFF. CDR3 sequence (DNA): TGTGCCAGCAGCGTAGTCTCCGGACAGCACACTGAAGCTTTCTTT.

V usage is TRBV4-2 and J usage is TRBJ2-5, with D perhaps TRBD1 (5 bases). Germline lookup yields CDR1 LGHNA and CDR2 YNFKEQ. V lost 1 base and J 5 bases, leaving 11 bases between the germline ends. This CDR3 has 14 residues. CDR3 in amino acids: CASSQALGLETQYF. CDR3 coding DNA: TGTGCCAGCAGCCAAGCTCTGGGGCTGGAGACCCAGTACTTC.

Many counts were recorded for this clone. The rearrangement uses TRBV4-2 and TRBJ2-1, with TRBD2 identical over 10 bases. From germline, CDR1 is LGHNA and CDR2 YNFKEQ. Trimming took 0 bases from V and 7 from J; bases not matched to a gene: 9. The CDR3 loop spans 17 amino acids. The chain's CDR3 is CASSQEESGGVMNEQFF. The CDR3 bases are TGTGCCAGCAGCCAAGAAGAAAGCGGGGGGGTCATGAATGAGCAGTTCTTC.

The chain uses TRBV6-1 and TRBJ1-2, with D perhaps TRBD1 (5 bases). The germline V gene has CDR1 MNHNS and CDR2 SASEGT. V dropped 4 bases and J dropped 8 bases, with 26 bases sitting between them. CDR3 length: 17 residues. CDR3 residues: CASSAGPMGRTGGGYTF. Written as DNA, the CDR3 is TGTGCCAGCAGTGCTGGGCCGATGGGACGGACGGGAGGCGGCTACACCTTC.

The genes are TRBV5-1 and TRBJ2-3, with 7 positions matching TRBD1. There are 14 residues in the CDR3. J lost 1 base, V lost 2 bases, and 1 base had no gene match. Germline V lookup: CDR1 SGHRS, CDR2 YFSETQ. The CDR3 DNA follows: TGCGCCAGCAGCTTCGGACAGGGCACAGATACGCAGTATTTT. Its protein product is CASSFGQGTDTQYF.

This rearrangement joins TRBV2 to TRBJ2-7, with 8 bases aligning to TRBD2. CDR1 SNHLY and CDR2 FYNNEI come from the germline V gene. J lost 0 bases, V lost 3 bases, and 4 bases had no gene match. The CDR3 has 15 residues. The CDR3 region has the DNA TGTGCCAGCAGTGAGGGGAGCGGGGGCTCCTACGAGCAGTACTTC. Translating gives CASSEGSGGSYEQYF.

The chain is built from TRBV7-9 and TRBJ2-1; possible D gene TRBD2, 7 bases. V lost 5 bases and J lost 9, with 23 bases in between. There are 16 residues in the CDR3. Per the germline V gene, CDR1 is SEHNR and CDR2 is FQNEAQ (reference sequence). DNA for the CDR3: TGTGCCAGCAGCCATTATCGGGGGGCCCCCGGGACTGAGCAGTTCTTC. As protein: CASSHYRGAPGTEQFF.

The chain carries TRBV6-5 and TRBJ2-1; 14 bases are a match to TRBD2. The germline gives CDR1 MNHEY, CDR2 SVGAGI. This CDR3 is built from 14 residues. Losses at the gene ends were 10 bases for V and 8 bases for J; bases not matched to a gene: 7. The chain's CDR3 is CATARLAGGYEQFF. CDR3 in DNA: TGTGCCACGGCGCGACTAGCGGGGGGGTATGAGCAGTTCTTC.

V is TRBV6-6 and J is TRBJ1-3; 7 bases are shared with TRBD1. J gave up 4 bases and V 2 bases, and 2 bases lay outside the gene matches. The CDR3 sequence is 14 residues long. The germline gives CDR1 MNHNY, CDR2 SVGAGI (reference sequence). The CDR3 DNA is TGTGCCAGCAGTTACGAGACAGGGGGAAACACCATATATTTT. The encoded protein is CASSYETGGNTIYF.

The V call is TRBV27, the J call TRBJ1-2; 7 bases are shared with TRBD1. Looked up from germline, CDR1 is MNHEY and CDR2 is SMNVEV (reference sequence). The trim removed 5 bases at V and 5 bases at J, leaving 8 bases unmatched. The CDR3 is made up of 14 amino acids. The CDR3: CASSPSRQGYGYTF. CDR3 in DNA: TGTGCCAGCAGTCCATCCCGACAGGGTTATGGCTACACCTTC.

The chain is built from TRBV10-3 and TRBJ2-7; D is perhaps TRBD2 (5 bases). Germline V lookup: CDR1 ENHRY, CDR2 SYGVKD. V was cut by 3 bases and J by 0 bases, with 6 bases left in between. CDR3 length: 13 amino acids. CDR3 region: CAISDGSSYEQYF. The CDR3 DNA is TGTGCCATCAGTGATGGGAGCTCCTACGAGCAGTACTTC.